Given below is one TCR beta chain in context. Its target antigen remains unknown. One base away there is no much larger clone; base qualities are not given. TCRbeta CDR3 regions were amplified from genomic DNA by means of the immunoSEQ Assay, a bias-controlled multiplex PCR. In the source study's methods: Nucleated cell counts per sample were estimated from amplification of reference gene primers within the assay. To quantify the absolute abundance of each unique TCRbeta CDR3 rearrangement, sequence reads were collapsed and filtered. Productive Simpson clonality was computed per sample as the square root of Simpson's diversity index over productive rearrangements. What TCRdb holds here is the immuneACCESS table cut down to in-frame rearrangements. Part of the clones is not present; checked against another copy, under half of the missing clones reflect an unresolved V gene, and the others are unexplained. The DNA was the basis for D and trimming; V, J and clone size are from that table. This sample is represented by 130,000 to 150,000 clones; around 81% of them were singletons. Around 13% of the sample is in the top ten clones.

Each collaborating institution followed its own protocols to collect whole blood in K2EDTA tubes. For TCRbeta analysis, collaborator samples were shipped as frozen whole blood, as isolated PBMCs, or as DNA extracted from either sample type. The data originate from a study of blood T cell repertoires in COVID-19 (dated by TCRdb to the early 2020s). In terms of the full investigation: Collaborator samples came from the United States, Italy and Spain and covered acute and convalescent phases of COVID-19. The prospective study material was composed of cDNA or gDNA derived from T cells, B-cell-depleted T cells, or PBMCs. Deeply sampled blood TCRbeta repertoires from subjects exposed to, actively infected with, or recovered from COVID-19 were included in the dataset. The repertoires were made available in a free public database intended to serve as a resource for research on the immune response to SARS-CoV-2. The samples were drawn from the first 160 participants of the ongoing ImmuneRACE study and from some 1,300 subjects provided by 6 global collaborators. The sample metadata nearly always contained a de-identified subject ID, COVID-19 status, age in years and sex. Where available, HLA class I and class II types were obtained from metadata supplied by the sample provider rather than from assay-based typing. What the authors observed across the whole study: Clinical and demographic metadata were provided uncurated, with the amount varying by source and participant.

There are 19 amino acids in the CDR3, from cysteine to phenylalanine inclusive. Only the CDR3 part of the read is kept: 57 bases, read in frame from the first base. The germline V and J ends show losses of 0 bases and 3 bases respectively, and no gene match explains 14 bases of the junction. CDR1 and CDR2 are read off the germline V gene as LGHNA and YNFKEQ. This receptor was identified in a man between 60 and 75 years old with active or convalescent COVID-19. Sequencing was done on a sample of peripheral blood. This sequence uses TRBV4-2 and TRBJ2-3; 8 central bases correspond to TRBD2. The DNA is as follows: TGTGCCAGCAGCCAAGATTCAGCGAAAGGACTAGCCGATACAGATACGCAGTATTTT. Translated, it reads CASSQDSAKGLADTDTQYF.